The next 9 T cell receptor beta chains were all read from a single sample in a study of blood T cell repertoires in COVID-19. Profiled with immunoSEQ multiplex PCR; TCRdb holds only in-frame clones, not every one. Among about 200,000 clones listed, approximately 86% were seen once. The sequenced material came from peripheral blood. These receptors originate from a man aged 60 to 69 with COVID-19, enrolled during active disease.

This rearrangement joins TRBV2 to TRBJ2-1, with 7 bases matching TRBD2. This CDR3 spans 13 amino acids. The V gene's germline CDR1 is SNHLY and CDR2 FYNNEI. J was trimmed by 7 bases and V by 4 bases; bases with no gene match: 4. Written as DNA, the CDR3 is TGTGCCAGCAGTGGGGAGGGTTGGAATGAGCAGTTCTTC. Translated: CASSGEGWNEQFF.

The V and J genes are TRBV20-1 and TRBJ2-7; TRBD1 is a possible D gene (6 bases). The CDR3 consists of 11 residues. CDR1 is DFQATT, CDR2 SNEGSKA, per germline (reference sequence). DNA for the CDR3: TGCTCCGAACGCAAGGGGGACGAGCAGTACTTC. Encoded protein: CSERKGDEQYF.

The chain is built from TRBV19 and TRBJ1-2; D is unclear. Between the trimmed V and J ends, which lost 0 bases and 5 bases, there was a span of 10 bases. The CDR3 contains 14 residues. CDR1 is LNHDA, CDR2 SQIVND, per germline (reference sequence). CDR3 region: CASSIEAPVYGYTF. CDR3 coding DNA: TGTGCCAGTAGTATAGAAGCGCCGGTATATGGCTACACCTTC.

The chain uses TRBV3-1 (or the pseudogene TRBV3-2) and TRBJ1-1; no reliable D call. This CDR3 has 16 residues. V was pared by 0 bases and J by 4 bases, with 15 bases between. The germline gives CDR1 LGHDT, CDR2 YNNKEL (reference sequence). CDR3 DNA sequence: TGTGCCAGCAGCCAAGAAGTTCTTCTTTCAGGCACTGAAGCTTTCTTT. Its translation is CASSQEVLLSGTEAFF.

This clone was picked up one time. CDR3 sequence: CASSIQGTGNQPQHF. The DNA for the CDR3 is TGTGCCAGCAGCATACAGGGGACAGGCAATCAGCCCCAGCATTTT. The chain has TRBV5-4 and TRBJ1-5; 7 bases are a match to TRBD1. There are 15 residues in the CDR3. The junction had 6 bases not matched to a gene; V was cut back by 4 bases and J by 2 bases. Germline loops: CDR1 SGHNT, CDR2 YYREEE (reference sequence).

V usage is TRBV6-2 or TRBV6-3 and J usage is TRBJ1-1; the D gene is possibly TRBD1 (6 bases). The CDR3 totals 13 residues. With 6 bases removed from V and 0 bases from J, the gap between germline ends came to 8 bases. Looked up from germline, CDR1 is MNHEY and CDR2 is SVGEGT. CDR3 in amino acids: CASSQGMNTEAFF. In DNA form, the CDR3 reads TGTGCCAGCAGCCAGGGGATGAACACTGAAGCTTTCTTT.

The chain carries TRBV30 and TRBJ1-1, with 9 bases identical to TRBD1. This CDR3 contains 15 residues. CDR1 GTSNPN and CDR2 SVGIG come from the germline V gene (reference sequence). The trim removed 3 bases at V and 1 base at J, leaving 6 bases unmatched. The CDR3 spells CAWRRTGARNTEAFF. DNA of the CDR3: TGTGCCTGGAGGAGGACAGGGGCCCGGAACACTGAAGCTTTCTTT.

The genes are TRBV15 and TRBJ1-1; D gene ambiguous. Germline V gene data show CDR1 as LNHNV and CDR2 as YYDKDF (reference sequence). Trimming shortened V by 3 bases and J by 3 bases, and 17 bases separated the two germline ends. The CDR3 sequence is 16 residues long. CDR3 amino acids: CATSSGLWSFHTEAFF. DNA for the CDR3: TGTGCCACCAGCAGTGGATTATGGAGTTTCCACACTGAAGCTTTCTTT. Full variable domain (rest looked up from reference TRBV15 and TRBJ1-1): DAMVIQNPRYQVTQFGKPVTLSCSQTLNHNVMYWYQQKSSQAPKLLFHYYDKDFNNEADTPDNFQSRRPNTSFCFLDIRSPGLGDTAMYLCATSSGLWSFHTEAFFGQGTRLTVV.

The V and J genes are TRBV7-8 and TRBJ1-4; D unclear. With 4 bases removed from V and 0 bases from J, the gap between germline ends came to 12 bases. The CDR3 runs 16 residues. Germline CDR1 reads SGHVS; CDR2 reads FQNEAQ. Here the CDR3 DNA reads TGTGCCAGCAGCTACCGACACCTTGCAACTAATGAAAAACTGTTTTTT. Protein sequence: CASSYRHLATNEKLFF.